Listed here are 2 T cell receptor beta chains from one sample, sequenced in a study of cytomegalovirus exposure and HLA in healthy donors. Sequencing was performed with immunoSEQ multiplex PCR; in TCRdb, only in-frame clones are kept and a portion is missing. The sample lists 120,000 or so clones; around 90% were seen once. The specimen was PBMCs. Source of these receptors: a woman aged 18-35 years in good health and CMV-seronegative.

This rearrangement joins TRBV5-5 to TRBJ1-5; weak D call: TRBD1 (5 bases). CDR3 size: 17 residues. Trimming cost V 1 base and J 3 bases, with 17 bases left between them. Germline CDR1 SGHKS, CDR2 YYEKEE (reference sequence). The CDR3 DNA sequence: TGTGCCAGCAGCTTGTCTCCCGCTGGGGGGTACAATCAGCCCCAGCATTTT. Translated, it gives CASSLSPAGGYNQPQHF.

This clone was observed a few times. The chain links TRBV25-1 to TRBJ1-2; the match to TRBD1 covers 9 bases. J was trimmed by 6 bases and V by 4 bases; bases with no gene match: 9. Looked up from germline, CDR1 is MGHDK and CDR2 is SYGVNS. The CDR3 has 15 amino acids. CDR3: CASSGSLGQGDGYTF. The CDR3, as DNA: TGTGCCAGCAGTGGCTCTCTGGGACAGGGAGATGGCTACACCTTC.